This TCR beta chain was observed in a study of CD8 T cells in Susac syndrome. General study findings and limits: The TCR sequencing and HLA analysis in the study involved a relatively small number of individuals, as the study acknowledged.

Trimming took 10 bases from V and 2 from J, leaving 12 bases between them. CDR1 ENHRY and CDR2 SYGVKD come from the germline V gene. The CDR3 has 12 residues. About this clonotype: Its specificity is unknown.

Random hexamers were used to reverse transcribe an amount of roughly 0.45 to 1 ug RNA. Amplification of TCR beta CDR3 used immunoSEQ multiplex PCR across 54 Vbeta and 13 Jbeta. One entry per CDR3 protein results from TCRdb running MiXCR on the immunoSEQ multiplex PCR reads. This table has about 73,000 distinct CDR3 sequences, about 95% appearing once. TCR beta sequencing was performed on blood CD8+ and CD4+ T cells. The V call is TRBV10-3, the J call TRBJ2-7, with a possible D match to TRBD1 (6 bases). This TCR was sampled from a human donor with multiple sclerosis. Sequenced: CD8+ T cells from PBMCs. CDR3 DNA sequence: TGTGCCACGATGGACAGAACCTACGAGCAGTACTTC. Its translation: CATMDRTYEQYF.